The 13 T cell receptor beta chains below come from one sample, sequenced in a study of tissue T cells after allogeneic stem cell transplantation. Only in-frame clones appear in the TCRdb table, and some are missing; sequencing was by immunoSEQ multiplex PCR. The sample holds roughly 1,200 clones, 60% to 80% seen once. The specimen was bone marrow, collected at autopsy. The receptors here all came from a male patient over 55 with steroid-refractory graft-versus-host disease after an allogeneic stem cell transplant. A share of the T cells may be of graft donor origin.

J is TRBJ2-3 and V is TRBV20-1; D uncertain. The CDR3 is 14 residues long. Trimming removed 3 bases at V and 1 base at J, with 11 bases between. Germline V lookup: CDR1 DFQATT, CDR2 SNEGSKA (reference sequence). CDR3 sequence (DNA): TGCAGTGCTAGTGAGTCCCGTCGCACAGATACGCAGTATTTT. It is translated as CSASESRRTDTQYF.

This chain joins TRBV21-1 and TRBJ2-3; the listed D gene, TRBD2, was not tested against the DNA. TRBV21-1 is assigned pseudogene status. The CDR3 loop spans 23 amino acids. The CDR3 bases are TGTGCCAGCAGCGCGGTCTTCGACTTTGATGGGCCCCCGGTACGGGGGTTCACAGATACGCAGTATTTT. Amino acid sequence: CASSAVFDFDGPPVRGFTDTQYF.

The V and J genes are TRBV4-1 and TRBJ2-5; 9 bases fit TRBD1. In germline, CDR1 is MGHRA, CDR2 YSYEKL. CDR3 length: 14 residues. V shed 1 base and J 7 bases; nucleotides not matched to a gene: 4. CDR3 sequence reads: CASSQGQGGRTQYF. In DNA form, the CDR3 reads TGCGCCAGCAGCCAAGGACAGGGGGGGCGGACCCAGTACTTC.

The V and J genes are TRBV19 and TRBJ2-1; 8 bases map to TRBD1. The CDR3 is 16 residues long. Trimming removed 1 base from V and 2 bases from J; junction bases left unmatched: 4. The germline V gene has CDR1 LNHDA and CDR2 SQIVND (reference sequence). Here the CDR3 reads CASSIGSRGPYNEQFF. CDR3 DNA sequence: TGTGCCAGTAGTATAGGGTCCAGGGGGCCCTACAATGAGCAGTTCTTC.

J is TRBJ1-4 and V is TRBV4-3; D is uncertain. The V end was cut by 3 bases, the J end by 10 bases, with 15 bases between. Germline lookup yields CDR1 LGHNA and CDR2 YSLEER. The CDR3 contains 14 residues. CDR3 protein: CASSHTPGRGKLFF. CDR3 sequence (DNA): TGCGCCAGCAGCCACACACCCGGCCGGGGAAAACTGTTTTTT.

This clone was counted once. This chain joins TRBV19 and TRBJ1-2; D is possibly TRBD1 (5 bases). Trimming took off 6 bases at V and 3 bases at J, with 14 bases between the two ends. The CDR3 has 14 residues. Per germline, CDR1 LNHDA and CDR2 SQIVND (reference sequence). CDR3 DNA: TGTGCCAGTAGCCCGGACAAATACTACTATGGCTACACCTTC. Protein sequence: CASSPDKYYYGYTF. Full variable domain (rest looked up from reference TRBV19 and TRBJ1-2): DGGITQSPKYLFRKEGQNVTLSCEQNLNHDAMYWYRQDPGQGLRLIYYSQIVNDFQKGDIAEGYSVSREKKESFPLTVTSAQKNPTAFYLCASSPDKYYYGYTFGSGTRLTVV.

CDR3 coding DNA: TGTGCCAGCAGCATCGGACAAGCCAGATCTAATGAAAAACTGTTTTTT. Translation gives CASSIGQARSNEKLFF. The chain combines TRBV7-9 with TRBJ1-4, with D possibly being TRBD1 (5 bases). Germline V gene data show CDR1 as SEHNR and CDR2 as FQNEAQ (reference sequence). There are 16 residues in the CDR3. Trimming removed 5 bases at V and 3 bases at J, with 16 bases between. The entire variable domain, with the rest obtained from reference TRBV7-9 and TRBJ1-4, is as follows: DTGVSQNPRHKITKRGQNVTFRCDPISEHNRLYWYRQTLGQGPEFLTYFQNEAQLEKSRLLSDRFSAERPKGSFSTLEIQRTEQGDSAMYLCASSIGQARSNEKLFFGSGTQLSVL.

J is TRBJ2-5 and V is TRBV5-1, with a tentative D call TRBD1 (5 bases). The V and J ends lost 1 base and 0 bases respectively, with 13 bases between them. Germline CDR1 SGHRS, CDR2 YFSETQ. The CDR3 is made up of 16 amino acids. The chain's CDR3 is CASSLMAREYQETQYF. The CDR3 DNA sequence: TGCGCCAGCAGCTTGATGGCCAGGGAATACCAAGAGACCCAGTACTTC.

This clone has only one observation. This chain links TRBV5-1 with TRBJ1-4; D uncertain. The CDR3 covers 16 residues. From germline, CDR1 is SGHRS and CDR2 YFSETQ. V lost 1 base and J 0 bases, leaving 10 bases between the germline ends. In DNA form, the CDR3 reads TGCGCCAGCAGCTTGAGAGCAGGCGCAACTAATGAAAAACTGTTTTTT. It translates to CASSLRAGATNEKLFF. Full variable domain (outside the CDR3, taken from reference TRBV5-1 and TRBJ1-4): KAGVTQTPRYLIKTRGQQVTLSCSPISGHRSVSWYQQTPGQGLQFLFEYFSETQRNKGNFPGRFSGRQFSNSRSEMNVSTLELGDSALYLCASSLRAGATNEKLFFGSGTQLSVL.

In this sample, this clone turned up a few times. The chain carries TRBV15 and TRBJ2-3; the D is unclear. Germline-derived CDR1 and CDR2 are LNHNV and YYDKDF (reference sequence). Trimming shortened V by 7 bases and J by 4 bases, and 12 bases separated the two germline ends. The CDR3 length is 13 residues. CDR3 coding DNA: TGTGCCACCACTGCCCCTCCTGCAGATACGCAGTATTTT. Its protein is CATTAPPADTQYF.

The chain links TRBV6-2 or TRBV6-3 to TRBJ2-5, with TRBD2 matching over 15 bases. The germline V gene encodes CDR1 MNHEY and CDR2 SVGEGT. With 4 bases clipped from V and 0 bases from J, the junction kept 12 bases outside the gene matches. The CDR3 extends over 20 amino acids. In nucleotides, the CDR3 is TGTGCCAGCAGTTCCCTGGGACAGGGACTAGCGGGGGGTCACCAAGAGACCCAGTACTTC. This codes for CASSSLGQGLAGGHQETQYF.

By share, this clone counts as medium-sized. The chain couples TRBV11-1 to TRBJ1-1; D perhaps matches TRBD1 (5 bases). The V end lost 7 bases, the J end lost 3 bases, and 12 bases lay between the germline ends. The CDR3 has 13 amino acids. Germline CDR1 SGHAT, CDR2 FQDESV (reference sequence). CDR3 sequence (DNA): TGTGCCAGCAATCCCGGAGGGGACACTGAAGCTTTCTTT. Its translation: CASNPGGDTEAFF.

V usage is TRBV6-5 and J usage is TRBJ2-3, with D possibly being TRBD2 (6 bases). CDR1 and CDR2 (germline): MNHEY, SVGAGI. Trimming stripped 7 bases from V and 0 bases from J, with 11 bases between. The CDR3 is 14 amino acids. CDR3 coding DNA: TGTGCCAGCACGCGGGGCCTAAGCACAGATACGCAGTATTTT. Its protein is CASTRGLSTDTQYF.